The 28 T cell receptor beta chains given below trace back to one sample, sequenced in a study of blood T cell repertoires in COVID-19. The table came from immunoSEQ multiplex PCR; TCRdb's copy has only in-frame clones and leaves some out. The sample lists over 130,000 clones; 88% were seen once. Sequencing was performed on peripheral blood. These receptors all come from a human donor with COVID-19, enrolled during active disease. The donor label of this sample is uncertain.

V usage is TRBV5-1 and J usage is TRBJ2-1, with 10 bases identical to TRBD1. The CDR3 spans 16 residues. V shed 0 bases, J shed 9 bases, and the junction held 9 bases outside the gene matches. CDR1 and CDR2 (germline): SGHRS, YFSETQ. The CDR3 reads CASSLETGGNFIEQFF. CDR3 in DNA: TGCGCCAGCAGCTTGGAGACAGGGGGCAACTTTATTGAGCAGTTCTTC.

This chain joins TRBV5-4 and TRBJ2-5, with 10 bases identical to TRBD2. CDR1 SGHNT and CDR2 YYREEE come from the germline V gene (reference sequence). The ends lost 4 bases at V and 3 bases at J; junction bases unmatched: 6. CDR3 length equals 15 residues. The CDR3 coding sequence is TGTGCCAGCAGCCAGGAGCGGGGGGGGGAAGAGACCCAGTACTTC. Protein product: CASSQERGGEETQYF.

This chain uses TRBV19 with TRBJ2-2; 10 bases fit TRBD2. With V trimmed by 7 bases and J by 0 bases, 5 bases remained unmatched. This CDR3 has 16 residues. CDR1 and CDR2 from the germline V gene are LNHDA and SQIVND (reference sequence). CDR3: CASKSGGAANTGELFF. The CDR3, as DNA: TGTGCCAGTAAAAGCGGGGGGGCCGCGAACACCGGGGAGCTGTTTTTT.

This clone has a single count. V and J are TRBV19 and TRBJ2-3; the match to TRBD1 covers 8 bases. The germline gives CDR1 LNHDA, CDR2 SQIVND (reference sequence). Trimming took 4 bases from V and 4 from J; bases not matched to a gene: 7. There are 15 residues in the CDR3. The CDR3 DNA follows: TGTGCCAGTAGTACGGCAGGGGGCCTTTCAGATACGCAGTATTTT. Translation: CASSTAGGLSDTQYF.

The chain employs TRBV4-2 and TRBJ1-3; 10 bases line up with TRBD1. This CDR3 region has 15 residues. J gave up 3 bases and V 4 bases, and 3 bases lay outside the gene matches. Looked up from germline, CDR1 is LGHNA and CDR2 is YNFKEQ. The DNA for the CDR3 is TGTGCCAGCAGCCGAGGGACAGGGGATGGAAACACCATATATTTT. Amino acids: CASSRGTGDGNTIYF.

The genes are TRBV29-1 and TRBJ2-2; TRBD2 agrees at 9 bases. Trimming took 5 bases from V and 4 from J; bases not matched to a gene: 5. Per germline, CDR1 SQVTM and CDR2 ANQGSEA. This CDR3 region has 14 residues. The DNA for the CDR3 is TGCAGCGTTCAAGCGGGGGGCCCCACCGGGGAGCTGTTTTTT. The encoded protein is CSVQAGGPTGELFF.

The gene calls are TRBV9 and TRBJ1-3; 9 bases agree with TRBD1. CDR1 is SGDLS, CDR2 YYNGEE, per germline. CDR3 size: 14 residues. Losses at the gene ends were 5 bases for V and 4 bases for J; bases not matched to a gene: 4. CDR3 in DNA: TGTGCCAGCAGTACAGGGGGCAGGGGAAACACCATATATTTT. Its translation: CASSTGGRGNTIYF. Complete variable domain (other parts from reference TRBV9 and TRBJ1-3): DSGVTQTPKHLITATGQRVTLRCSPRSGDLSVYWYQQSLDQGLQFLIQYYNGEERAKGNILERFSAQQFPDLHSELNLSSLELGDSALYFCASSTGGRGNTIYFGEGSWLTVV.

The rearrangement links TRBV4-2 to TRBJ2-7; 7 nucleotides match TRBD2. Per the germline V gene, CDR1 is LGHNA and CDR2 is YNFKEQ. The CDR3 sequence is 15 residues long. V was clipped by 4 bases and J by 2 bases; unmatched bases: 8. The CDR3 spells CASSPWTSGAYEQYF. The CDR3 coding sequence is TGTGCCAGCAGCCCCTGGACCAGCGGGGCCTACGAGCAGTACTTC.

A word on this clone: Other nucleotide sequences in the sample specify the same CDR3. V is TRBV27 and J is TRBJ2-6; D gene unclear. The V end was cut by 4 bases, the J end by 0 bases, with 7 bases between. The CDR3 runs to 15 residues. Germline loops: CDR1 MNHEY, CDR2 SMNVEV (reference sequence). CDR3 residues: CASSSRSSGANVLTF. The CDR3 DNA follows: TGTGCCAGCAGTTCCCGGAGCTCTGGGGCCAACGTCCTGACTTTC.

The J gene is TRBJ1-3, the V gene TRBV6-6, with TRBD1 identical over 7 bases. The CDR3 length is 16 residues. Per the germline V gene, CDR1 is MNHNY and CDR2 is SVGAGI (reference sequence). V shed 7 bases, J shed 2 bases, and the junction held 11 bases outside the gene matches. CDR3 coding DNA: TGTGCCAGCAAGGGCACCTTTGGGACAGCTGGAAACACCATATATTTT. Amino acid sequence: CASKGTFGTAGNTIYF.

The genes are TRBV30 and TRBJ2-7; the D is unclear. CDR1 is GTSNPN and CDR2 is SVGIG in the germline V gene (reference sequence). Trimming left V 4 bases short and J 3 bases short, with 16 bases between. The CDR3 sequence is 14 residues long. CDR3 residues: CAWKVSLRGYEQYF. CDR3 sequence (DNA): TGTGCCTGGAAGGTCTCCCTTCGAGGCTACGAGCAGTACTTC.

The CDR3 sequence: CATSDGAATNEKLFF. CDR3 in DNA: TGTGCCACCAGTGATGGAGCGGCAACTAATGAAAAACTGTTTTTT. V usage is TRBV24-1 and J usage is TRBJ1-4; D is unclear. Trimming took 3 bases from V and 0 from J, leaving 7 bases between them. The CDR3 extends over 15 amino acids. Germline V CDR1 and CDR2: KGHDR, SFDVKD.

The chain joins TRBV5-1 to TRBJ2-2; D gene ambiguous. The germline V gene encodes CDR1 SGHRS and CDR2 YFSETQ. This CDR3 is 13 amino acids long. With 3 bases removed from V and 2 bases from J, the gap between germline ends came to 5 bases. The CDR3 loop reads CASSYSNTGELFF. DNA of the CDR3: TGCGCCAGCAGCTATTCTAACACCGGGGAGCTGTTTTTT.

V and J are TRBV5-1 and TRBJ2-7; tentatively, D is TRBD1 (6 bases). Looked up from germline, CDR1 is SGHRS and CDR2 is YFSETQ. The CDR3 has 15 amino acids. Between the trimmed V and J ends, which lost 4 bases and 1 base, there was a span of 15 bases. Here the CDR3 reads CASSLTGTRSYEQYF. CDR3 DNA: TGCGCCAGCAGCCTTACCGGGACACGTTCCTACGAGCAGTACTTC.

This chain joins TRBV11-2 and TRBJ2-1, with TRBD2 identical over 7 bases. The junction had 6 bases not matched to a gene; V was cut back by 3 bases and J by 7 bases. The CDR3 runs to 14 residues. CDR1 and CDR2 (germline): SGHAT, FQNNGV. CDR3 in amino acids: CASSLREGPNEQFF. CDR3 bases: TGTGCCAGCAGCTTGAGGGAGGGCCCAAATGAGCAGTTCTTC.

The V and J genes are TRBV4-1 and TRBJ2-3, with TRBD2 identical over 8 bases. CDR1 and CDR2 from the germline V gene are MGHRA and YSYEKL. V lost 3 bases and J lost 2; bases outside the gene matches: 4. The CDR3 has 15 residues. The CDR3 reads CASSQTSVNTDTQYF. CDR3 bases: TGCGCCAGCAGCCAGACTAGCGTTAACACAGATACGCAGTATTTT.

The rearrangement uses TRBV18 and TRBJ2-5; D is uncertain. The germline V and J ends were trimmed by 3 bases and 10 bases, with 21 bases remaining between them. CDR3 length: 15 amino acids. The germline V gene has CDR1 KGHSH and CDR2 LQKENI. CDR3 coding DNA: TGTGCCAGCTCACCTGACAATCGACGGATGGGTGACCAGTACTTC. Translating gives CASSPDNRRMGDQYF.

The V gene is TRBV6-5, the J gene TRBJ1-4, with D tentatively TRBD1 (6 bases). The CDR3 loop spans 15 amino acids. V was clipped by 6 bases and J by 7 bases, with 18 bases between them. Per germline, CDR1 MNHEY and CDR2 SVGAGI. For the CDR3, the DNA is TGTGCCAGCAGATTTACCACAGGGTCCGGTGAAAAACTGTTTTTT. As protein: CASRFTTGSGEKLFF.

This clone came up a few times. Other nucleotide sequences from this sample produce the same CDR3. The rearrangement joins TRBV11-3 to TRBJ1-2; D possibly corresponds to TRBD1 (6 bases). The CDR3 runs 13 residues. Trimming took 5 bases from V and 2 from J, leaving 9 bases between them. Germline CDR1 is SGHNT and CDR2 is YENEEA. The CDR3 DNA is TGTGCCAGCAGCCCGGGACAAAACTATGGCTACACCTTC. Its translation is CASSPGQNYGYTF.

The chain uses TRBV7-3 and TRBJ1-1, with D perhaps matching TRBD1 (5 bases). With 2 bases removed from V and 6 bases from J, the gap between germline ends came to 19 bases. CDR3 length: 16 amino acids. Per germline, CDR1 SGHTA and CDR2 FQGTGA. The CDR3 region has the DNA TGTGCCAGCAGCTTAGGGCCTTCTGGGACTACAGCTGAAGCTTTCTTT. It encodes CASSLGPSGTTAEAFF.

This clone has only one observation. The genes are TRBV2 and TRBJ2-5; tentative D call: TRBD1 (6 bases). V lost 6 bases and J lost 2, with 13 bases in between. CDR3 size: 14 residues. CDR1 and CDR2 from the germline V gene are SNHLY and FYNNEI. CDR3: CASSLYQGQETQYF. The CDR3, as DNA: TGTGCCAGCAGCCTATATCAGGGGCAAGAGACCCAGTACTTC.

The genes are TRBV30 and TRBJ2-5; the D gene is possibly TRBD1 (5 bases). This CDR3 region has 11 residues. The V end was cut by 1 base, the J end by 7 bases, with 7 bases between. Per germline, CDR1 GTSNPN and CDR2 SVGIG (reference sequence). The CDR3 reads CAWSATGTQYF. The CDR3 region has the DNA TGTGCCTGGAGTGCAACAGGGACCCAGTACTTC.

Details on this clone: At one boundary the junction diverges from the germline segment, which might be a read error. The chain is built from TRBV13 and TRBJ1-1, with a weak D call TRBD1 (6 bases). CDR3 length: 15 residues. Germline lookup yields CDR1 PRHDT and CDR2 FYEKMQ (reference sequence). CDR3 loop: CPSSFGGPGGTEAFF. The CDR3 nucleotides read TGTCCCAGCAGCTTCGGGGGCCCGGGGGGGACTGAAGCTTTCTTT.

The genes are TRBV9 and TRBJ2-5; D might be TRBD1 (6 bases). Between the trimmed V and J ends, which lost 6 bases and 7 bases, there was a span of 19 bases. CDR1 and CDR2 (germline): SGDLS, YYNGEE. The CDR3 is made up of 14 amino acids. In nucleotides, the CDR3 is TGTGCCAGCACCTCAGGGGAGCTGGAAGGGACCCAGTACTTC. Residues: CASTSGELEGTQYF. The variable domain in full, completed from reference TRBV9 and TRBJ2-5, reads DSGVTQTPKHLITATGQRVTLRCSPRSGDLSVYWYQQSLDQGLQFLIQYYNGEERAKGNILERFSAQQFPDLHSELNLSSLELGDSALYFCASTSGELEGTQYFGPGTRLLVL.

This chain links TRBV19 with TRBJ1-5; TRBD1 matches at 7 bases. This CDR3 is 17 amino acids long. CDR1 and CDR2 (germline): LNHDA, SQIVND (reference sequence). V was pared by 5 bases and J by 2 bases, with 12 bases of the junction left unmatched. Here the CDR3 reads CASSRRQGGSGNQPQHF. The DNA for the CDR3 is TGTGCCAGTAGTCGGCGGCAGGGGGGATCTGGCAATCAGCCCCAGCATTTT.

About this clone itself: Other DNA sequences from this sample encode an identical CDR3 as well. This chain uses TRBV5-1 with TRBJ1-1; D may be TRBD1 (5 bases). V shed 0 bases and J shed 4 bases, with 13 bases lying between them. Germline V gives CDR1 SGHRS, CDR2 YFSETQ. The CDR3 covers 15 residues. The CDR3 spells CASSLGDRGVTEAFF. The CDR3, as DNA: TGCGCCAGCAGCTTGGGGGACCGGGGGGTCACTGAAGCTTTCTTT. The whole variable domain, filled in from reference TRBV5-1 and TRBJ1-1, reads KAGVTQTPRYLIKTRGQQVTLSCSPISGHRSVSWYQQTPGQGLQFLFEYFSETQRNKGNFPGRFSGRQFSNSRSEMNVSTLELGDSALYLCASSLGDRGVTEAFFGQGTRLTVV.

The V and J genes are TRBV11-2 and TRBJ1-4; D remains unclear. CDR3 size: 16 residues. The V end lost 4 bases, the J end lost 8 bases, and 20 bases lay between the germline ends. Germline V gives CDR1 SGHAT, CDR2 FQNNGV. This CDR3 reads CASSSLGGSIREKLFF. The CDR3 region has the DNA TGTGCCAGCAGCTCCCTCGGCGGGTCTATTCGAGAAAAACTGTTTTTT.

This chain connects TRBV7-9 to TRBJ1-3; D gene unclear. Germline CDR1 and CDR2: SEHNR and FQNEAQ (reference sequence). The CDR3 loop spans 12 amino acids. Trimming shortened V by 6 bases and J by 2 bases, and 5 bases separated the two germline ends. This CDR3 reads CASRSAGNTIYF. The CDR3, as DNA: TGTGCCAGCAGATCGGCTGGAAACACCATATATTTT.